The 12 T cell receptor beta chains reported below all come from one sample, sequenced in a study of blood T cell repertoires in COVID-19. The data were produced by immunoSEQ multiplex PCR, yet TCRdb's version contains in-frame clones alone and is incomplete. The repertoire has 170,000 or so clones, about four fifths of them found once; the top ten carry 12% to 15%. The sequencing input was peripheral blood. These receptors were obtained from a man aged 18 to 30 with active or convalescent COVID-19.

The gene calls are TRBV5-1 and TRBJ2-5; 7 bases are a match to TRBD1. In germline, CDR1 is SGHRS, CDR2 YFSETQ. Trimming removed 3 bases from V and 2 bases from J; junction bases left unmatched: 7. This CDR3 has 15 amino acids. CDR3 protein: CASSSRDSYQETQYF. The CDR3, as DNA: TGCGCCAGCAGCTCCCGGGACAGTTATCAAGAGACCCAGTACTTC.

This chain joins TRBV5-1 and TRBJ1-6; D may be TRBD1 (6 bases). In germline, CDR1 is SGHRS, CDR2 YFSETQ. Trimming pared 0 bases from V and 2 bases from J, leaving 9 bases between. The CDR3 sequence is 16 residues long. Written as DNA, the CDR3 is TGCGCCAGCAGCTTGGCAGGGACACCCTATAATTCACCCCTCCACTTT. It encodes CASSLAGTPYNSPLHF. Full variable domain (rest looked up from reference TRBV5-1 and TRBJ1-6): KAGVTQTPRYLIKTRGQQVTLSCSPISGHRSVSWYQQTPGQGLQFLFEYFSETQRNKGNFPGRFSGRQFSNSRSEMNVSTLELGDSALYLCASSLAGTPYNSPLHFGNGTRLTVT.

The chain joins TRBV2 to TRBJ2-2; possible D gene TRBD2, 6 bases. The germline V gene has CDR1 SNHLY and CDR2 FYNNEI. V dropped 6 bases and J dropped 8 bases, with 19 bases sitting between them. The CDR3 runs 15 residues. CDR3 sequence (DNA): TGTGCCAGCAGACCGATACTCCGGGACTCGGGGGAGCTGTTTTTT. It codes for CASRPILRDSGELFF. Looking up the rest from reference TRBV2 and TRBJ2-2 gives the full variable domain: EPEVTQTPSHQVTQMGQEVILRCVPISNHLYFYWYRQILGQKVEFLVSFYNNEISEKSEIFDDQFSVERPDGSNFTLKIRSTKLEDSAMYFCASRPILRDSGELFFGEGSRLTVL.

The V call is TRBV5-1, the J call TRBJ2-7; 7 positions agree with TRBD1. Germline CDR1 reads SGHRS; CDR2 reads YFSETQ. Germline trimming cut 5 bases from V and 0 bases from J; bases unmatched to any gene: 8. This CDR3 has 15 amino acids. This CDR3 is CASRPTRGSSYEQYF. In DNA, the CDR3 is TGCGCCAGCAGACCCACCAGGGGGTCCTCCTACGAGCAGTACTTC.

The V gene is TRBV2, the J gene TRBJ2-1; possible D gene TRBD2, 5 bases. Germline lookup yields CDR1 SNHLY and CDR2 FYNNEI. Trimming cost V 10 bases and J 6 bases, with 16 bases left between them. The CDR3 totals 13 residues. The chain's CDR3 is CANAEGPGNEQFF. CDR3 coding DNA: TGTGCCAACGCCGAGGGCCCCGGCAATGAGCAGTTCTTC. The complete variable domain, with remaining parts taken from reference TRBV2 and TRBJ2-1, reads EPEVTQTPSHQVTQMGQEVILRCVPISNHLYFYWYRQILGQKVEFLVSFYNNEISEKSEIFDDQFSVERPDGSNFTLKIRSTKLEDSAMYFCANAEGPGNEQFFGPGTRLTVL.

This chain connects TRBV27 to TRBJ1-2, with D maybe TRBD1 (5 bases). CDR3 length: 13 amino acids. The V gene's germline CDR1 is MNHEY and CDR2 SMNVEV (reference sequence). The germline V and J ends were trimmed by 10 bases and 2 bases, with 14 bases remaining between them. The CDR3 DNA reads as TGTGCCACCCAGTTGGGGCGCAACTATGGCTACACCTTC. It is translated as CATQLGRNYGYTF.

The count of this clone is one. This chain links TRBV7-8 with TRBJ1-2; 9 bases agree with TRBD1. The V gene's germline CDR1 is SGHVS and CDR2 FQNEAQ. The CDR3 is 13 amino acids. V shed 6 bases, J shed 8 bases, and the junction held 7 bases outside the gene matches. The CDR3 loop reads CASRETGGRGYTF. CDR3 sequence (DNA): TGTGCCAGCAGGGAAACAGGGGGCAGGGGCTACACCTTC.

The rearrangement joins TRBV7-9 to TRBJ2-3; the D gene is possibly TRBD1 (6 bases). Germline-derived CDR1 and CDR2 are SEHNR and FQNEAQ (reference sequence). V dropped 1 base and J dropped 1 base, with 15 bases sitting between them. This CDR3 comprises 17 residues. The CDR3 region has the DNA TGTGCCAGCAGCTTAGATGTGGCAGGGGTCCGCACAGATACGCAGTATTTT. It is translated as CASSLDVAGVRTDTQYF.

The rearrangement joins TRBV12-5 to TRBJ1-1; no reliable D call. The CDR3 has 15 amino acids. Trimming left V 0 bases short and J 1 base short, with 9 bases between. CDR1 is LGHNT, CDR2 FRNRAP, per germline. CDR3: CASGLVNSPNTEAFF. The CDR3 DNA reads TGTGCTAGTGGTTTGGTTAATAGCCCGAACACTGAAGCTTTCTTT.

This chain links TRBV19 with TRBJ1-1, with D possibly TRBD1 on 6 matching bases. The V gene's germline CDR1 is LNHDA and CDR2 SQIVND (reference sequence). Between the trimmed V and J ends, which lost 7 bases and 0 bases, there was a span of 18 bases. This CDR3 comprises 16 residues. The CDR3 loop reads CASTNRAQGLNTEAFF. As DNA, the CDR3 is TGTGCCAGTACCAATAGGGCGCAGGGGTTGAACACTGAAGCTTTCTTT.

The chain combines TRBV7-3 with TRBJ2-7; 14 bases line up with TRBD2. The CDR3 covers 17 residues. Unmatched junction bases numbered 9, after V lost 2 bases and J lost 6 bases. Germline loops: CDR1 SGHTA, CDR2 FQGTGA. CDR3 loop: CASSLLRTSGRSGEQYF. CDR3 sequence (DNA): TGTGCCAGCAGCTTACTTAGGACTAGCGGGAGGAGTGGCGAGCAGTACTTC.

The rearrangement links TRBV19 to TRBJ2-2, with 10 bases identical to TRBD1. CDR1 and CDR2 (germline): LNHDA, SQIVND (reference sequence). This CDR3 comprises 13 residues. The junction had 6 bases not matched to a gene; V was cut back by 11 bases and J by 6 bases. CDR3: CAGKTGGSGELFF. In nucleotides, the CDR3 is TGTGCCGGGAAGACAGGGGGCTCCGGGGAGCTGTTTTTT.